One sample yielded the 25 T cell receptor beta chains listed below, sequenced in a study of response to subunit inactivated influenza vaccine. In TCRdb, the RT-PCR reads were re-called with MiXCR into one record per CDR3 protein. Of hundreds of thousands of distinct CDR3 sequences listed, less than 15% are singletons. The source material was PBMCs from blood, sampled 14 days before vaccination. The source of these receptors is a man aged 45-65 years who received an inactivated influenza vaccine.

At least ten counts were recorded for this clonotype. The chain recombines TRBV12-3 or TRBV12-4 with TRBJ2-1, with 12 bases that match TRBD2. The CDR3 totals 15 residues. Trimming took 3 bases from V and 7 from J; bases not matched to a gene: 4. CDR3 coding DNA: TGTGCCAGCAGTTTCGCACTAGCGGGGGGAAATGAGCAGTTCTTC. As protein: CASSFALAGGNEQFF.

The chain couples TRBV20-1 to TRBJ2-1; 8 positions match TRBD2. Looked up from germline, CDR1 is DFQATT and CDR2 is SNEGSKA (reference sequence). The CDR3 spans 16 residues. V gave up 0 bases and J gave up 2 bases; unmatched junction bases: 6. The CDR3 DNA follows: TGCAGTGCTAGAGATTTGCGGGGGGCCCCCTACAATGAGCAGTTCTTC. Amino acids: CSARDLRGAPYNEQFF.

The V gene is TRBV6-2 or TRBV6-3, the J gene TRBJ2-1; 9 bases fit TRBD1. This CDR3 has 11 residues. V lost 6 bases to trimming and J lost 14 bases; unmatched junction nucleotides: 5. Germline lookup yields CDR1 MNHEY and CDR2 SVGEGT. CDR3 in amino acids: CASRGRQGEFF. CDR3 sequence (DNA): TGTGCCAGCAGGGGTAGACAGGGGGAGTTCTTC.

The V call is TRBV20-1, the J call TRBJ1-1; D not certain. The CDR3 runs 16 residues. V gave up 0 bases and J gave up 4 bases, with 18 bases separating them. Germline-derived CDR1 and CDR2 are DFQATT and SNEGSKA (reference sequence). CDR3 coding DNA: TGCAGTGCTAGAGACCGATTGACATGGTTTGGCACTGAAGCTTTCTTT. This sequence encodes CSARDRLTWFGTEAFF.

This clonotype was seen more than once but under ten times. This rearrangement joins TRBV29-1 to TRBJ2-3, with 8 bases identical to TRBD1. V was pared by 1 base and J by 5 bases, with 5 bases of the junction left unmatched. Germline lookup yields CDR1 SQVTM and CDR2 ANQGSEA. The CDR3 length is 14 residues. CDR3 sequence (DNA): TGCAGCGTTGAAGCGACAGGGGTTGGAGATACGCAGTATTTT. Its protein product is CSVEATGVGDTQYF.

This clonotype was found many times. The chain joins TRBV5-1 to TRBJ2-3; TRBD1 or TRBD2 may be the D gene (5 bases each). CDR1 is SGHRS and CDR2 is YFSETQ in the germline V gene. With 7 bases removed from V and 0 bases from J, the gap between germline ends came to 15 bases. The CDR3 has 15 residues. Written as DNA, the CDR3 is TGCGCCAGCGGGAAGGGACCCATTAGCACAGATACGCAGTATTTT. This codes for CASGKGPISTDTQYF.

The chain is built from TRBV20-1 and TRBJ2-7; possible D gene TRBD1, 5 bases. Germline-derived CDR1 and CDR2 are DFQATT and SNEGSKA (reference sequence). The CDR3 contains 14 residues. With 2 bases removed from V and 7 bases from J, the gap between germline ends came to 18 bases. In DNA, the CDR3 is TGCAGTGCTAGATCCCTTAGGGGATTGGGGGAGCAGTACTTC. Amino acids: CSARSLRGLGEQYF.

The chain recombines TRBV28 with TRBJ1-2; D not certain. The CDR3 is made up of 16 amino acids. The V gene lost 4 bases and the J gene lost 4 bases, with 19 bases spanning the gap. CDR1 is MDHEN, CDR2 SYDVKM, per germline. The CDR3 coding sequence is TGTGCCAGCAGTTCCGGCCCGGGGAGTACAACCTATGGCTACACCTTC. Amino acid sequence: CASSSGPGSTTYGYTF.

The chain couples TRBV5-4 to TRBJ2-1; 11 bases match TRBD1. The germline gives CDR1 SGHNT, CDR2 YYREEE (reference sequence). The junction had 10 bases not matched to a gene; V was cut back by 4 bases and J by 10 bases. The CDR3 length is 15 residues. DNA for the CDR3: TGTGCCAGCAGCCCGGAGGGACAGGGGGTTCGAGAGCAGTTCTTC. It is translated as CASSPEGQGVREQFF.

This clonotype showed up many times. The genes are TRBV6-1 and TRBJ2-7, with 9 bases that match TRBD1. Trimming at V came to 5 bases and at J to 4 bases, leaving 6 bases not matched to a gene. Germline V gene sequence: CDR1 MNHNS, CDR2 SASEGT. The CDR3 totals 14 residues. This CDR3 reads CASSPGQGNYEQYF. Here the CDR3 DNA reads TGTGCCAGCAGTCCGGGACAGGGAAATTACGAGCAGTACTTC.

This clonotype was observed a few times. The CDR3 is CASSLEPLGIRSKIGTQYF. The CDR3 bases are TGTGCCAGCAGCTTAGAACCCCTGGGCATAAGGTCCAAGATAGGTACGCAGTATTTT. This chain joins TRBV11-2 and TRBJ2-3; no reliable D call. Trimming took off 0 bases at V and 8 bases at J, with 27 bases between the two ends. This CDR3 is 19 amino acids long. The germline gives CDR1 SGHAT, CDR2 FQNNGV.

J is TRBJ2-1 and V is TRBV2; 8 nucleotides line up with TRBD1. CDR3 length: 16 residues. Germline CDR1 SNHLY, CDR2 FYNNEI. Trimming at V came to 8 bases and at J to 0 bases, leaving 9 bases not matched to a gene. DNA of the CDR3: TGTGCCAGCCGATACAGACAGGGGAGCTCCTACAATGAGCAGTTCTTC. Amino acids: CASRYRQGSSYNEQFF.

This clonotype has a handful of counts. In nucleotides, the CDR3 is TGTGCCAGCAGTGCTTTGGCCCCAATAAACAATCAGCCCCAGCATTTT. Residues: CASSALAPINNQPQHF. The chain combines TRBV6-1 with TRBJ1-5; D remains ambiguous. The CDR3 extends over 16 amino acids. The germline CDR1 and CDR2 sequences are MNHNS and SASEGT. Between the trimmed V and J ends, which lost 4 bases and 3 bases, there was a span of 16 bases.

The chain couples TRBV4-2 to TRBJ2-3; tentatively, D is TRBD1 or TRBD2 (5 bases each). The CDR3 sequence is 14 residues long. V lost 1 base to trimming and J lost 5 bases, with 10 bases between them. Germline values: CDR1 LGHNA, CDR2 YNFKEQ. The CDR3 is CASSQGGRGDTQYF. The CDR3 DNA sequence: TGTGCCAGCAGCCAAGGGGGGAGAGGAGATACGCAGTATTTT.

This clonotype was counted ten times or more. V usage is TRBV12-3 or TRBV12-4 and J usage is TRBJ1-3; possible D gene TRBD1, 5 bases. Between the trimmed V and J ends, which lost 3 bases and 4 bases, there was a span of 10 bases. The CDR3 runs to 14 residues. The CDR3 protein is CASSFTGSGNTIYF. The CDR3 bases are TGTGCCAGCAGTTTTACAGGTTCAGGAAACACCATATATTTT.

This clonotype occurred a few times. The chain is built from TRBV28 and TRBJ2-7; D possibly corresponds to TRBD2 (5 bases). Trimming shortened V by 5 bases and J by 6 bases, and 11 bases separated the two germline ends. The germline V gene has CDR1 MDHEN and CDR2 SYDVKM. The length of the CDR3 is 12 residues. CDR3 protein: CASSKSRGEQYF. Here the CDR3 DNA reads TGTGCCAGCAGTAAAAGTCGGGGCGAGCAGTACTTC.

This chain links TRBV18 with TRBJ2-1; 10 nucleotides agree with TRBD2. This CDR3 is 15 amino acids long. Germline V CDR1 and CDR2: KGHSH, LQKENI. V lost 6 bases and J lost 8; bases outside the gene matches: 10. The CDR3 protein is CASSPAGGKRDEQFF. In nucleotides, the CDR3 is TGTGCCAGCTCCCCAGCGGGGGGGAAGAGAGATGAGCAGTTCTTC.

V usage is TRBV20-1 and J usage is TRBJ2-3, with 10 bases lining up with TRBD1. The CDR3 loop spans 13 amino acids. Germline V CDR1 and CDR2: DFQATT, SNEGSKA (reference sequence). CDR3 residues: CSVDRGRADTQYF. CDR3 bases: TGCAGCGTCGACAGGGGGCGGGCAGATACGCAGTATTTT.

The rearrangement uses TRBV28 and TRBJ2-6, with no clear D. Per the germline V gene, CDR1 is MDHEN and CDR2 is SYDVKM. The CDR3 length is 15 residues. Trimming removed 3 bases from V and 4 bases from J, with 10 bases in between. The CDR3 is CASSFKGSGANVLTF. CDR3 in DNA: TGTGCCAGCAGTTTCAAAGGGTCGGGGGCCAACGTCCTGACTTTC.

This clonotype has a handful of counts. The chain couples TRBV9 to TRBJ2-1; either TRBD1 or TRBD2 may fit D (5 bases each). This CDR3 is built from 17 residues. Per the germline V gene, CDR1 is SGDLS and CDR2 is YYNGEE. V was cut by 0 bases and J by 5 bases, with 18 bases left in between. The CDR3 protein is CASSVARRGAVDNEQFF. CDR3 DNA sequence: TGTGCCAGCAGCGTAGCACGCAGAGGGGCGGTGGACAATGAGCAGTTCTTC.

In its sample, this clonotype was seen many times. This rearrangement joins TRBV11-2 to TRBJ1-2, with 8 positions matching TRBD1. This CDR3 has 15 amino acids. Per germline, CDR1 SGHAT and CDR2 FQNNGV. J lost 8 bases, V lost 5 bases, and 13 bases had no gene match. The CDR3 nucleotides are TGTGCCAGCAGCGTGACAGGGGCCGCTTTTGGGGGCTACACCTTC. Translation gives CASSVTGAAFGGYTF.

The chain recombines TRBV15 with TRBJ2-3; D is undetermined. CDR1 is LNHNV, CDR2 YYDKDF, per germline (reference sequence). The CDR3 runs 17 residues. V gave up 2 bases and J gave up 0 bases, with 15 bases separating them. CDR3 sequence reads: CATSRSTLGTSTDTQYF. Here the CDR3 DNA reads TGTGCCACCAGCAGATCAACCCTGGGAACTAGCACAGATACGCAGTATTTT.

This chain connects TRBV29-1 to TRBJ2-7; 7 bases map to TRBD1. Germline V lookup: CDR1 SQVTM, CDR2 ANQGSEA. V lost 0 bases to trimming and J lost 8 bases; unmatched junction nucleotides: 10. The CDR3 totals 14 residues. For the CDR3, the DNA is TGCAGCGTTGAAGATAGACAGGGATCTACGCAGCAGTACTTC. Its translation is CSVEDRQGSTQQYF.

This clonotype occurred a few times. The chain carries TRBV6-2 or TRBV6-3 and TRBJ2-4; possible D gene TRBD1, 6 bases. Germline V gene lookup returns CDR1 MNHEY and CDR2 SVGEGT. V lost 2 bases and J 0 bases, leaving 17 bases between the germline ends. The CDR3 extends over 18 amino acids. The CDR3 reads CASSYRGQPRIAKNIQYF. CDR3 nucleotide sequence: TGTGCCAGCAGTTACCGTGGACAGCCCCGAATAGCCAAAAACATTCAGTACTTC.

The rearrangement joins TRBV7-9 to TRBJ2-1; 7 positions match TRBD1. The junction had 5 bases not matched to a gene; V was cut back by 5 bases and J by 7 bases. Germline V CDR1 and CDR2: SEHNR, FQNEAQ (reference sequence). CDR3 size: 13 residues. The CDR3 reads CASSLDRVNEQFF. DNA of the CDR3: TGTGCCAGCAGCCTAGACAGGGTTAATGAGCAGTTCTTC.